Listed below are T cell receptor beta chains from one sample, sequenced in a study of T cells in narcolepsy. Measured with immunoSEQ multiplex PCR; TCRdb has only the in-frame clones, and not every one. The sample consists of fewer than 25,000 clones, 81% of them appearing once. Input material: memory (CD45RA-) CD4+ T cells from blood. These receptors originate from a human donor in good health. Both conserved end residues are part of each CDR3. Each record gives: clone size, J gene, V gene, D gene, CDR3 DNA, CDR3 protein. The D gene is left open where the match is weak. Some rows mark clone size as missing; the rest say once, few, many or name a class of expanded clone.

abundance: NA
j_gene: TRBJ2-7
v_gene: TRBV10-3
d_gene: TRBD1
CDR3nt: TGTGCCATCATGAGAGGGACAGGGCTGTACGAGCAGTACTTC
CDR3aa: CAIMRGTGLYEQYF

abundance: NA
j_gene: TRBJ2-5
v_gene: TRBV6-1
d_gene: NA
CDR3nt: TGTGCCAGCAGTGAAGTCCCCCAAGAGACCCAGTACTTC
CDR3aa: CASSEVPQETQYF

abundance: NA
j_gene: TRBJ2-1
v_gene: TRBV5-1
d_gene: TRBD1
CDR3nt: TGCGCCAGCAGCCGGGACAGGGTTTCTTACAATGAGCAGTTCTTC
CDR3aa: CASSRDRVSYNEQFF

abundance: NA
j_gene: TRBJ2-7
v_gene: TRBV11-2
d_gene: NA
CDR3nt: TGTGCCAGCAGCTTACTGGTAGAGCAGTACTTC
CDR3aa: CASSLLVEQYF

abundance: NA
j_gene: TRBJ2-3
v_gene: TRBV11-2
d_gene: NA
CDR3nt: TGTGCCAGCAGCATGCTCACAGATACGCAGTATTTT
CDR3aa: CASSMLTDTQYF

abundance: few
j_gene: TRBJ2-2
v_gene: TRBV5-1
d_gene: NA
CDR3nt: TGCGCCAGCAGCTTCGAATCAGGGCCTAACACCGGGGAGCTGTTTTTT
CDR3aa: CASSFESGPNTGELFF

abundance: NA
j_gene: TRBJ2-7
v_gene: TRBV12-5
d_gene: NA
CDR3nt: TGTGCTAGTGCCATCCCCATGGGCGAGCAGTACTTC
CDR3aa: CASAIPMGEQYF

abundance: NA
j_gene: TRBJ1-2
v_gene: TRBV4-1
d_gene: NA
CDR3nt: TGCGCCAGCAGCGTCCGGGACACAGACAACTATGGCTACACCTTC
CDR3aa: CASSVRDTDNYGYTF

abundance: once
j_gene: TRBJ1-4
v_gene: TRBV5-1
d_gene: TRBD1
CDR3nt: TGCGCCAGCAGCTTGGCCGGTAGACAGGGTAATGAAAAACTGTTTTTT
CDR3aa: CASSLAGRQGNEKLFF

abundance: NA
j_gene: TRBJ1-6
v_gene: TRBV10-2
d_gene: NA
CDR3nt: TGCGCCAGCAGTCAAAGCGGGCCGGGGTATTCACCCCTCCACTTT
CDR3aa: CASSQSGPGYSPLHF

abundance: NA
j_gene: TRBJ2-4
v_gene: TRBV19
d_gene: NA
CDR3nt: TGTGCCAGTAGTAATTTCGGGGAAAACATTCAGTACTTC
CDR3aa: CASSNFGENIQYF

abundance: NA
j_gene: TRBJ2-1
v_gene: TRBV9
d_gene: TRBD2
CDR3nt: TGTGCCAGCAGCGTAAGCCCTTTAGGGACTAGCTCTTACAATGAGCAGTTCTTC
CDR3aa: CASSVSPLGTSSYNEQFF

abundance: NA
j_gene: TRBJ1-5
v_gene: TRBV6-6
d_gene: NA
CDR3nt: TGTGCCAGCAGCCGCCGGGGGGAGGGTCAGCCCCAGCATTTT
CDR3aa: CASSRRGEGQPQHF

abundance: NA
j_gene: TRBJ1-6
v_gene: TRBV7-9
d_gene: NA
CDR3nt: TGTGCCAGCAGCTTGGTTGGGCCCCCATCACCCCTCCACTTT
CDR3aa: CASSLVGPPSPLHF

abundance: NA
j_gene: TRBJ2-2
v_gene: TRBV5-6
d_gene: NA
CDR3nt: TGTGCCAGCAGCACCCTGACAGGACCCGGGGAGCTGTTTTTT
CDR3aa: CASSTLTGPGELFF

abundance: NA
j_gene: TRBJ2-7
v_gene: TRBV10-1
d_gene: TRBD2
CDR3nt: TGCGCCAGCAGTGAGGACCCTAGCGGCCCCCTGGGGGAGCAGTACTTC
CDR3aa: CASSEDPSGPLGEQYF

abundance: NA
j_gene: TRBJ2-5
v_gene: TRBV4-1
d_gene: NA
CDR3nt: TGCGCCAGCAGCAGGGAAGAGACCCAGTACTTC
CDR3aa: CASSREETQYF

abundance: NA
j_gene: TRBJ1-4
v_gene: TRBV9
d_gene: NA
CDR3nt: TGTGCCAGCAGCGTAGGAGGCCCTAATGAAAAACTGTTTTTT
CDR3aa: CASSVGGPNEKLFF

abundance: NA
j_gene: TRBJ1-6
v_gene: TRBV7-3
d_gene: TRBD1
CDR3nt: TGTGCCAGCAGCCCGGCCGGACAGGGTAATTCACCCCTCCACTTT
CDR3aa: CASSPAGQGNSPLHF